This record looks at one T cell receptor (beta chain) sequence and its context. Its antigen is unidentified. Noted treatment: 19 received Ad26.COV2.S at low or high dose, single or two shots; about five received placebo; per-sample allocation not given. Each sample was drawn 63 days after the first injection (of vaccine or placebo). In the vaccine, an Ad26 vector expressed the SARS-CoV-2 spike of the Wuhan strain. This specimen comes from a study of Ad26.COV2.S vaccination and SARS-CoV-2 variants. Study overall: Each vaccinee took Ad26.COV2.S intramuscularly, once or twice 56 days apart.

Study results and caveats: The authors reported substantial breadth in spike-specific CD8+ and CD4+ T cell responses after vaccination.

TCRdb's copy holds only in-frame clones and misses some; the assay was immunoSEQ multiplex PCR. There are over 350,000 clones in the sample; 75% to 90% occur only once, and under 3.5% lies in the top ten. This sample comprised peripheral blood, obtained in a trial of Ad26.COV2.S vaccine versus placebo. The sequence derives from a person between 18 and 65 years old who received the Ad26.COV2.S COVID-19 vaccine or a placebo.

The CDR3 DNA reads TGTGCCAGCAGTTCTAGCGGGGGTTCGGGCACCGGGGAGCTGTTTTTT. Translating it yields CASSSSGGSGTGELFF. The genes are TRBV6-2 or TRBV6-3 and TRBJ2-2, with 10 nucleotides matching TRBD2. This CDR3 has 16 amino acids. Per germline, CDR1 MNHEY and CDR2 SVGEGT. V was pared by 4 bases and J by 4 bases, with 6 bases of the junction left unmatched.